These T cell receptor beta chains were read from a single sample in a study of T cell repertoires in cytomegalovirus infection. TCRdb reprocessed the reads via MiXCR and lists one record per CDR3 protein. The repertoire holds roughly 920,000 distinct CDR3 sequences, with 30% to 40% as singletons. These receptors have no known antigen. This material consisted of cultured CD8+ T cells from PBMCs, taken from culture after CMV antigen stimulation. These receptors were collected from a human donor in good health (CMV status not recorded). Some clones in this sample may be carry-over from other donors' samples. Both conserved end residues are part of each CDR3. Each record gives: CDR3 length, V gene, D gene, J gene, clone size, CDR3 DNA, CDR3 protein. D genes are given only for firm matches. Size is stated for part of the rows, as once, few or many counts, or as a class when the clone is expanded.

15	TRBV2	-	TRBJ2-3	-	TGTGCCAGCAGCTTCGTGGGGGGCCGGGCAGATACGCAGTATTTT	CASSFVGGRADTQYF
14	TRBV9	-	TRBJ2-2	-	TGTGCCAGCAGCGTTCCCGATTCCAGCGGGGAGCTGTTTTTT	CASSVPDSSGELFF
15	TRBV10-3	TRBD1	TRBJ2-7	-	TGTGCCATCAGTGCCCCGGGACAGGGGGGCTACGAGCAGTACTTC	CAISAPGQGGYEQYF
13	TRBV2	-	TRBJ1-2	-	TGTGCCAGCAGTGAAGTAATAGGGTACGGCTACACCTTC	CASSEVIGYGYTF
14	TRBV7-9	-	TRBJ2-3	many	TGTGCCAGCAGCTTACCGGGAGGCACAGATACGCAGTATTTT	CASSLPGGTDTQYF
15	TRBV27	TRBD2	TRBJ2-7	-	TGTGCCAGCAGTTTATTAACTAGCGGGGTAGACGAGCAGTACTTC	CASSLLTSGVDEQYF
17	TRBV19	-	TRBJ1-1	once	TGTGCCAGTAGTATTCACATCGGGGCCTTAATGAACACTGAAGCTTTCTTT	CASSIHIGALMNTEAFF
16	TRBV27	TRBD1	TRBJ2-2	-	TGTGCCAGCAGACCCCTTTGGGACAGGATAACCGGGGAGCTGTTTTTT	CASRPLWDRITGELFF
13	TRBV7-9	TRBD1	TRBJ1-2	many	TGTGCCAGCAGCTTCGAAGGGGGCGATGGCTACACCTTC	CASSFEGGDGYTF
14	TRBV12-3/TRBV12-4	TRBD2	TRBJ2-1	-	TGTGCCAGCATGACGGGGGGGAAAATCGATGAGCAGTTCTTC	CASMTGGKIDEQFF
16	TRBV27	-	TRBJ1-4	few	TGTGCCAGCACCATGAAGGGGCGATCAACTAATGAAAAACTGTTTTTT	CASTMKGRSTNEKLFF
19	TRBV7-6	TRBD2	TRBJ2-5	many	TGTGCCAGCAGCTACAACCCCGTTGCTAGCGGGGGGCACCAAGAGACCCAGTACTTC	CASSYNPVASGGHQETQYF
15	TRBV9	TRBD2	TRBJ2-2	-	TGTGCCAGCAGCCCCGGTAGCGGGGACACCGGGGAGCTGTTTTTT	CASSPGSGDTGELFF
16	TRBV6-2/TRBV6-3	TRBD2	TRBJ2-1	few	TGTGCCAGCAGTCAACTCAGCGGGGGGCTCCGGAATGAGCAGTTCTTC	CASSQLSGGLRNEQFF
14	TRBV6-6	TRBD1	TRBJ1-1	few	TGTGCCAGCAGTTACTCTCCAGGGGGTCTTGAAGCTTTCTTT	CASSYSPGGLEAFF
15	TRBV7-6	-	TRBJ2-3	many	TGTGCCAGCAGCGAAAAACGGGGGACCACAGATACGCAGTATTTT	CASSEKRGTTDTQYF
15	TRBV5-1	-	TRBJ1-2	few	TGCGCCAGCAGCTTGACCGGGACTGAGAACTATGGCTACACCTTC	CASSLTGTENYGYTF
17	TRBV27	TRBD1	TRBJ1-3	few	TGTGCCAGCAGTTCAGGAGGTAGGGGGCACGATGGAAACACCATATATTTT	CASSSGGRGHDGNTIYF
16	TRBV6-6	TRBD2	TRBJ2-1	-	TGTGCCAGCAGTTACACCGGACTAGCGGGGGGGGATGAGCAGTTCTTC	CASSYTGLAGGDEQFF
14	TRBV28	TRBD1	TRBJ2-2	once	TGTGCCAGCATCTGGACAGGGGACATCGGGGAGCTGTTTTTT	CASIWTGDIGELFF
19	TRBV7-9	TRBD1	TRBJ2-7	many	TGTGCCAGCAGCATTAAACCCGGGACAGGTCAAGGTGTTCTCTACGAGCAGTACTTC	CASSIKPGTGQGVLYEQYF
11	TRBV7-8	-	TRBJ1-2	many	TGTGCCAGCAGCTACAGGGATGGCTACACCTTC	CASSYRDGYTF
15	TRBV7-9	-	TRBJ2-2	-	TGTGCCAGCAGCGCCTCCCCCGGGGTTTCCGGGGAGCTGTTTTTT	CASSASPGVSGELFF
14	TRBV27	-	TRBJ1-3	few	TGTGCCAGCAGTTTACTTGCAAACGGGGCCACCATATATTTT	CASSLLANGATIYF
18	TRBV27	-	TRBJ1-6	-	TGTGCCAGCAGTTTATTTAGGAGTTCGCGTCAGGGAAATTCACCCCTCCACTTT	CASSLFRSSRQGNSPLHF
15	TRBV7-9	TRBD2	TRBJ2-1	few	TGTGCCAGCATTATGAGCGGGGGGCTCGACAATGAGCAGTTCTTC	CASIMSGGLDNEQFF
11	TRBV12-5	-	TRBJ2-1	few	TGTGCTAGTGGTTTCCCCAATGAGCAGTTCTTC	CASGFPNEQFF
15	TRBV7-9	-	TRBJ1-5	few	TGTGCCAGCAGTGAAGGGGGAGTTAGCAATCAGCCCCAGCATTTT	CASSEGGVSNQPQHF
14	TRBV12-3/TRBV12-4	-	TRBJ1-1	many	TGTGCCAGCAGTTATGCAGGAACCTACACTGAAGCTTTCTTT	CASSYAGTYTEAFF
15	TRBV5-6	-	TRBJ2-1	-	TGTGCCAGCAGCTTGAGTCTAGGCCCCTACAATGAGCAGTTCTTC	CASSLSLGPYNEQFF
15	TRBV7-3	TRBD1	TRBJ2-1	many	TGTGCCAGCAGCTTACAGGGGGCGATTGGAAATGAGCAGTTCTTC	CASSLQGAIGNEQFF
15	TRBV7-6	-	TRBJ2-3	many	TGTGCCAGCAGCCCTGGGGGGGGCCCAGCAGATACGCAGTATTTT	CASSPGGGPADTQYF
13	TRBV12-3/TRBV12-4	-	TRBJ2-7	-	TGTGCCAGCAGTTTAGCTATGGCCTACGAGCAGTACTTC	CASSLAMAYEQYF
15	TRBV7-8	-	TRBJ1-5	many	TGTGCCAGCAGCTTTAAAGGGGGGAAAGCTCAGCCCCAGCATTTT	CASSFKGGKAQPQHF
15	TRBV5-4	-	TRBJ2-5	few	TGTGCCAGCTCTTCTATTGTGGCGGGCCAAGAGACCCAGTACTTC	CASSSIVAGQETQYF
17	TRBV18	-	TRBJ2-2	-	TGTGCCAACTCACCTCGGCGGGGACAGACGACCACCGGGGAGCTGTTTTTT	CANSPRRGQTTTGELFF
16	TRBV10-3	TRBD1	TRBJ1-1	-	TGTGCCATCAGTGAGTCCACAGGGGGCGCGAGCACTGAAGCTTTCTTT	CAISESTGGASTEAFF
16	TRBV6-6	-	TRBJ2-3	few	TGTGCCAGCAGTTACTCGACGCCCACTAAAGCAGATACGCAGTATTTT	CASSYSTPTKADTQYF
19	TRBV9	-	TRBJ1-5	-	TGTGCCAGCAGCACCTCTCCGCGGGTGGCAGCCGTCAAGGGGGGGCCCCAGCATTTT	CASSTSPRVAAVKGGPQHF
16	TRBV15	-	TRBJ2-5	-	TGTGCCACCAGCAGACTCCGGCGGCCCGTAGGAGAGACCCAGTACTTC	CATSRLRRPVGETQYF
19	TRBV25-1	TRBD2	TRBJ2-1	few	TGTGCCAGCAGTGAAGGTAAACTAGCGGGGGTTAGCTCCTACAATGAGCAGTTCTTC	CASSEGKLAGVSSYNEQFF